The subject of this entry is one TCR beta chain. Its antigen is as yet unknown. The data were produced by immunoSEQ multiplex PCR, yet TCRdb's version contains in-frame clones alone and is incomplete. Counted here are hundreds of thousands of clones, 95% to 98% occurring once; the ten biggest clones make up more than 0.3%. The data belong to a study of shared clonotypes between healthy human individuals. Study details: Each donor's CD4 naive and CD4 memory cells filled three plates apiece, CD8 naive two, and CD8 memory one. General study points: Relative to their counterparts shared across all four donors, non-shared clonotypes exhibited diminished generation probabilities.

The CDR3 has 15 amino acids. CDR1 MNHEY and CDR2 SVGAGI come from the germline V gene. Trimming removed 5 bases from V and 6 bases from J; junction bases left unmatched: 7. CD8 cells classed as naive were CD45RO-negative and positively selected for CCR7, excluding terminally differentiated effector memory CD45RA+ cells. This receptor was obtained from a man aged 25-45 years in good health. The chain is built from TRBV6-5 and TRBJ1-4; TRBD1 aligns across 9 bases. The sample taken for sequencing was naive CD8+ T cells sorted from blood. The CDR3, as DNA: TGTGCCAGCAGTCCCCGGGACAGGGAACATGAAAAACTGTTTTTT. It yields the protein CASSPRDREHEKLFF.